One sample yielded the 15 T cell receptor beta chains listed below, sequenced in a study of blood T cell repertoires in COVID-19. Assay used: immunoSEQ multiplex PCR; TCRdb lists only in-frame clones, some missing. The table lists over 35,000 clones, nearly 90% of them singletons. The sequencing input was peripheral blood. The receptors stem from a human donor in a cohort sampled during active COVID-19.

The CDR3 loop is CASSDDRGGADTQYF. As DNA, the CDR3 is TGCGCCAGCAGCGACGACAGGGGGGGCGCAGATACGCAGTATTTT. The J gene is TRBJ2-3, the V gene TRBV5-1, with TRBD1 matching over 9 bases. Trimming at V came to 4 bases and at J to 4 bases, leaving 7 bases not matched to a gene. The V gene's germline CDR1 is SGHRS and CDR2 YFSETQ. This CDR3 comprises 15 residues.

The V call is TRBV27, the J call TRBJ1-2; possible D gene TRBD1, 6 bases. Trimming cost V 2 bases and J 4 bases, with 14 bases left between them. The CDR3 loop spans 15 amino acids. Germline values: CDR1 MNHEY, CDR2 SMNVEV (reference sequence). CDR3 sequence (DNA): TGTGCCAGCAGTTTAGTCCAGGGGAGTGTCTATGGCTACACCTTC. Translating gives CASSLVQGSVYGYTF.

This clone has just a few counts. The rearrangement uses TRBV7-6 and TRBJ1-5; D not certain. There are 15 residues in the CDR3. V gave up 5 bases and J gave up 1 base, with 12 bases separating them. In germline, CDR1 is SGHVS, CDR2 FNYEAQ. CDR3 sequence (DNA): TGTGCCAGCAGCCCTAGGTCGGGGAGCAATCAGCCCCAGCATTTT. Translation gives CASSPRSGSNQPQHF. Full variable domain (outside the CDR3, taken from reference TRBV7-6 and TRBJ1-5): GAGVSQSPRYKVTKRGQDVALRCDPISGHVSLYWYRQALGQGPEFLTYFNYEAQQDKSGLPNDRFSAERPEGSISTLTIQRTEQRDSAMYRCASSPRSGSNQPQHFGDGTRLSIL.

This clone was recorded once. The rearrangement joins TRBV19 to TRBJ1-5; possibly TRBD1 for D (6 bases). Germline CDR1 LNHDA, CDR2 SQIVND (reference sequence). This CDR3 comprises 15 residues. V lost 1 base and J lost 3, with 10 bases in between. The CDR3 DNA sequence: TGTGCCAGTAGTATAGTCAGGGGTCCCAATCAGCCCCAGCATTTT. Protein product: CASSIVRGPNQPQHF.

This clone was seen only once. The chain combines TRBV6-5 with TRBJ1-6; weak D call: TRBD1 (5 bases). V dropped 6 bases and J dropped 7 bases, with 16 bases sitting between them. The CDR3 is 15 residues long. From germline, CDR1 is MNHEY and CDR2 SVGAGI. The CDR3 sequence is CASSSGGTQNSPLHF. Here the CDR3 DNA reads TGTGCCAGCAGCTCCGGGGGAACTCAAAATTCACCCCTCCACTTT.

The chain uses TRBV4-1 and TRBJ2-7, with a weak D call TRBD2 (6 bases). Trimming took 4 bases from V and 3 from J, leaving 13 bases between them. CDR3 length: 14 residues. Germline V gene lookup returns CDR1 MGHRA and CDR2 YSYEKL. The CDR3 bases are TGCGCCAGCAGCCCAGGACGGGGGTACTACGAGCAGTACTTC. Protein: CASSPGRGYYEQYF.

The chain is built from TRBV5-1 and TRBJ2-7; D gene ambiguous. In germline, CDR1 is SGHRS, CDR2 YFSETQ. V was cut by 0 bases and J by 0 bases, with 7 bases left in between. The CDR3 totals 14 residues. CDR3 in amino acids: CASSLGQFSYEQYF. The CDR3 DNA follows: TGCGCCAGCAGCTTGGGGCAGTTCTCCTACGAGCAGTACTTC.

The chain employs TRBV5-4 and TRBJ1-6, with a tentative D call TRBD1 (6 bases). CDR3 length: 15 residues. Germline V CDR1 and CDR2: SGHNT, YYREEE (reference sequence). V was pared by 4 bases and J by 3 bases, with 11 bases between. The CDR3 region is CASSQGGDYNSPLHF. The CDR3 DNA sequence: TGTGCCAGCAGCCAAGGGGGGGACTATAATTCACCCCTCCACTTT.

The rearrangement joins TRBV7-2 to TRBJ1-2; D may be TRBD1 (5 bases). Between the trimmed V and J ends, which lost 5 bases and 4 bases, there was a span of 20 bases. Germline V gives CDR1 SGHTA, CDR2 FQGNSA. There are 16 residues in the CDR3. CDR3 sequence reads: CASSRNRQSTGYGYTF. The CDR3 DNA reads TGTGCCAGCAGCCGGAATAGACAGAGTACAGGCTATGGCTACACCTTC.

The chain employs TRBV6-4 and TRBJ1-1, with 8 positions matching TRBD1. CDR1 and CDR2 (germline): MRHNA, SNTAGT. This CDR3 has 15 residues. Trimming cost V 4 bases and J 4 bases; bases outside gene matches: 8. The CDR3 loop is CASSVTGAEGTEAFF. Written as DNA, the CDR3 is TGTGCCAGCAGTGTGACAGGGGCTGAAGGCACTGAAGCTTTCTTT.

The CDR3 nucleotides read TGTGCCAGCAGCTTAGGGACAGGGGGCTCCGGGGAGCTGTTTTTT. The encoded protein is CASSLGTGGSGELFF. The rearrangement uses TRBV11-2 and TRBJ2-2; TRBD1 agrees at 11 bases. Per germline, CDR1 SGHAT and CDR2 FQNNGV. CDR3 length equals 15 residues. V lost 1 base, J lost 6 bases, and 1 base stayed unmatched.

The gene calls are TRBV2 and TRBJ1-4, with 8 bases fitting TRBD1. This CDR3 comprises 14 residues. V shed 6 bases and J 7 bases; nucleotides not matched to a gene: 7. The germline CDR1 and CDR2 sequences are SNHLY and FYNNEI. The CDR3 reads CASSGQGLGEKLFF. As DNA, the CDR3 is TGTGCCAGCAGCGGACAGGGTTTGGGTGAAAAACTGTTTTTT.

Comments on this clone: The junction differs from germline at one of its ends, possibly a read error. J is TRBJ1-1 and V is TRBV4-2; TRBD1 might be the D (5 bases). Germline values: CDR1 LGHNA, CDR2 YNFKEQ. The CDR3 length is 16 residues. CDR3 bases: TGTGTCAGCAGCCTCGGGAGGAGGGGACCCGCCGCTGTTGCTTTCTTT. This encodes CVSSLGRRGPAAVAFF.

J is TRBJ1-2 and V is TRBV3-1 (or the pseudogene TRBV3-2); TRBD1 matches at 9 bases. The CDR3 sequence is 12 residues long. Germline V gives CDR1 LGHDT, CDR2 YNNKEL (reference sequence). V lost 4 bases and J lost 6; bases outside the gene matches: 0. The CDR3 reads CASSRTGDGYTF. The CDR3 nucleotides are TGTGCCAGCAGCCGGACAGGGGATGGCTACACCTTC.

V is TRBV7-8 and J is TRBJ1-2; D is perhaps TRBD1 (6 bases). V lost 4 bases and J 8 bases, leaving 11 bases between the germline ends. Germline loops: CDR1 SGHVS, CDR2 FQNEAQ. CDR3 size: 12 residues. The CDR3 region is CASSSVGGGYTF. For the CDR3, the DNA is TGTGCCAGCAGCTCAGTAGGGGGAGGCTACACCTTC.